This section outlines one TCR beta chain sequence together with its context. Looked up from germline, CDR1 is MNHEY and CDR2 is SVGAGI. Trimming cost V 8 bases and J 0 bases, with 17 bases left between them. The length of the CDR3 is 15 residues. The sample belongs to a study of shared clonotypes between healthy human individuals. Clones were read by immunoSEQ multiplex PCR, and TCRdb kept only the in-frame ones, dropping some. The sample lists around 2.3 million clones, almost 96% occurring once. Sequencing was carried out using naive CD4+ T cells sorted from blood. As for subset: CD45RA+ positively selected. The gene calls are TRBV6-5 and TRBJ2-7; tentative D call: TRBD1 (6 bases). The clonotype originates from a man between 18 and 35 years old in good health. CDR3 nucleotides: TGTGCCAGCTCCTCCTACGGGACAAGCTCCTACGAGCAGTACTTC. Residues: CASSSYGTSSYEQYF.